The 14 T cell receptor beta chains listed next were all sequenced from one sample in a study of beta chain features in type 1 diabetes. Overall study findings and caveats: Shorter TCRB CDR3s, moderately but significantly so, marked every one of the four CD4+ subsets in Type 1 diabetes patients.

These TCRs are of unknown antigen specificity. All of the isolated RNA was reverse transcribed, so expressed TCRB transcripts were sequenced. Repertoires were generated with immunoSEQ multiplex PCR, while TCRdb's copy carries only in-frame clones and drops some. Among 630,000 or so clones listed, over 12% were seen once. The sequenced sample was naive CD4+ T cells from blood. The receptors shown here come from a man aged 18-30 years with type 1 diabetes.

This sequence joins TRBV5-1 and TRBJ2-1; 8 bases align to TRBD2. The CDR3 runs 14 residues. CDR1 SGHRS and CDR2 YFSETQ come from the germline V gene. V shed 9 bases, J shed 5 bases, and the junction held 10 bases outside the gene matches. The CDR3 here is CATGTGTSNNEQFF. The CDR3, as DNA: TGCGCCACCGGAACCGGGACTAGTAACAATGAGCAGTTCTTC.

This sequence joins TRBV10-3 and TRBJ2-7; perhaps TRBD1 as D (5 bases). Germline values: CDR1 ENHRY, CDR2 SYGVKD. V shed 11 bases and J shed 0 bases, with 14 bases lying between them. The CDR3 covers 13 residues. Here the CDR3 reads CASHDSNSYEQYF. In DNA, the CDR3 is TGTGCCTCACATGACAGCAACTCCTACGAGCAGTACTTC.

The chain joins TRBV5-1 to TRBJ2-4, with D uncertain. The V end lost 4 bases, the J end lost 7 bases, and 15 bases lay between the germline ends. The CDR3 covers 14 residues. Germline loops: CDR1 SGHRS, CDR2 YFSETQ. The CDR3 DNA sequence: TGCGCCAGCAGCGTGGGCCAGACGGAGAACATTCAGTACTTC. Amino acid sequence: CASSVGQTENIQYF.

The rearrangement uses TRBV28 and TRBJ1-6, with TRBD1 matching 12 bases. CDR1 is MDHEN, CDR2 SYDVKM, per germline. V lost 6 bases and J lost 10; bases outside the gene matches: 7. The CDR3 covers 15 residues. CDR3 nucleotides: TGTGCCAGCAGCCCGGGACAGGGGGCAGGATCACCCCTCCACTTT. It specifies CASSPGQGAGSPLHF.

This clone was observed a handful of times. Other DNA sequences in this specimen translate into the identical CDR3. The rearrangement joins TRBV29-1 to TRBJ2-7; 10 nucleotides agree with TRBD1. This CDR3 contains 13 residues. The germline CDR1 and CDR2 sequences are SQVTM and ANQGSEA. The junction had 5 bases not matched to a gene; V was cut back by 7 bases and J by 2 bases. In DNA form, the CDR3 reads TGCAGCGGGGGGACAGGGGCGGCCTACGAGCAGTACTTC. This encodes CSGGTGAAYEQYF.

This clone occurred a few times. The rearrangement joins TRBV9 to TRBJ2-1; perhaps TRBD2 as D (6 bases). CDR3 length: 16 residues. V was clipped by 9 bases and J by 3 bases, with 22 bases between them. CDR1 is SGDLS, CDR2 YYNGEE, per germline. CDR3 amino acids: CATSPWGGQGYNEQFF. For the CDR3, the DNA is TGTGCCACCTCCCCTTGGGGAGGTCAAGGCTACAATGAGCAGTTCTTC.

In this sample, this clone turned up a few times. The chain has TRBV7-9 and TRBJ2-5; D gene uncertain. Germline CDR1 and CDR2: SEHNR and FQNEAQ (reference sequence). The CDR3 spans 14 residues. V dropped 5 bases and J dropped 2 bases, with 12 bases sitting between them. CDR3 bases: TGTGCCAGCAGCCCCTGGACCCGACAAGAGACCCAGTACTTC. Residues: CASSPWTRQETQYF.

This clone occurred a few times. The chain recombines TRBV7-8 with TRBJ1-2; D not certain. The V and J ends lost 1 base and 7 bases respectively, with 7 bases between them. Per the germline V gene, CDR1 is SGHVS and CDR2 is FQNEAQ. The CDR3 has 12 amino acids. CDR3 sequence: CASSLEVAGYTF. In nucleotides, the CDR3 is TGTGCCAGCAGCTTAGAGGTAGCTGGCTACACCTTC.

This clone occurred a few times. J is TRBJ1-2 and V is TRBV19; D gene unclear. There are 11 residues in the CDR3. V shed 8 bases and J shed 3 bases, with 7 bases lying between them. CDR1 LNHDA and CDR2 SQIVND come from the germline V gene (reference sequence). CDR3 region: CASAKDYGYTF. CDR3 DNA sequence: TGTGCCAGTGCAAAGGACTATGGCTACACCTTC.

As to this clone: Other DNA sequences within the sample encode an identical CDR3. This chain connects TRBV5-1 to TRBJ2-5; 7 bases fit TRBD1. The V gene's germline CDR1 is SGHRS and CDR2 YFSETQ. V shed 4 bases and J 0 bases; nucleotides not matched to a gene: 6. This CDR3 contains 15 residues. The CDR3 DNA follows: TGCGCCAGCAGCCCCGGGACAGCATACCAAGAGACCCAGTACTTC. Translating it yields CASSPGTAYQETQYF.

V usage is TRBV27 and J usage is TRBJ1-5; D gene ambiguous. The CDR3 consists of 15 residues. CDR1 is MNHEY and CDR2 is SMNVEV in the germline V gene (reference sequence). Trimming took off 3 bases at V and 7 bases at J, with 16 bases between the two ends. The CDR3 nucleotides are TGTGCCAGCAGTTTGAGGTTATCGCTTCGCCAGCCCCAGCATTTT. This codes for CASSLRLSLRQPQHF.

As for this clone: Different DNA sequences within this sample yield the same CDR3. The chain recombines TRBV5-1 with TRBJ2-5; D uncertain. The V and J ends lost 5 bases and 1 base respectively, with 3 bases between them. Germline V gives CDR1 SGHRS, CDR2 YFSETQ. The CDR3 totals 11 residues. CDR3 region: CASSGQETQYF. The CDR3 DNA is TGCGCCAGCAGTGGCCAAGAGACCCAGTACTTC.

This chain connects TRBV2 to TRBJ2-7; possible D gene TRBD2, 6 bases. Germline CDR1 and CDR2: SNHLY and FYNNEI. V was clipped by 7 bases and J by 5 bases, with 18 bases between them. This CDR3 is 14 amino acids long. DNA for the CDR3: TGTGCCAGCACGGGACCCACGGGGGTCCACGAGCAGTACTTC. It is translated as CASTGPTGVHEQYF.

In this sample, this clone turned up a few times. V usage is TRBV10-3 and J usage is TRBJ2-7; TRBD2 aligns across 8 bases. The V gene's germline CDR1 is ENHRY and CDR2 SYGVKD. V dropped 4 bases and J dropped 3; count of bases not matched to a gene: 5. This CDR3 has 14 amino acids. The CDR3: CAISGGLGVYEQYF. CDR3 nucleotide sequence: TGTGCCATCAGTGGGGGACTAGGGGTCTACGAGCAGTACTTC.